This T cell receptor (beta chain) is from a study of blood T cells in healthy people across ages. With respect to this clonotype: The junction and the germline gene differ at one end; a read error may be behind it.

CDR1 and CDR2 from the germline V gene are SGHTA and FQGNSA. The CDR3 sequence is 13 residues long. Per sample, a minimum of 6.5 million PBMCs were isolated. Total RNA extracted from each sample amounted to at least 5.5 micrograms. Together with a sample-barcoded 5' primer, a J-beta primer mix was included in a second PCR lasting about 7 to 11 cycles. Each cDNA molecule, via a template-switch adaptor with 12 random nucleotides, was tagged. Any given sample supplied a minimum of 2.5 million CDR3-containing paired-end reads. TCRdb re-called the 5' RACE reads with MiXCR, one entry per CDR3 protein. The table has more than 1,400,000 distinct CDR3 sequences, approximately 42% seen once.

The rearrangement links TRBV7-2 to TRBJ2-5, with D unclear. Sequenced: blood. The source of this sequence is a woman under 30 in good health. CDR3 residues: CVSSLVGLNEQYF. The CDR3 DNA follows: TGTGTCAGCAGCTTAGTAGGGTTGAATGAGCAGTACTTC.